This note documents a single T cell receptor beta chain sequence. This specimen belongs to a study of T-cell reconstitution after alpha-beta-depleted transplantation in children. A TCRbeta library incorporating unique molecular identifiers was prepared. TCRdb fed the PCR reads into MiXCR, producing one record per CDR3 protein. The data contain some 500,000 distinct CDR3 sequences, about 17% of them singletons. The V gene's germline CDR1 is SNHLY and CDR2 FYNNEI. The CDR3 runs to 15 residues. With 4 bases removed from V and 3 bases from J, the gap between germline ends came to 13 bases. The input for sequencing was PBMCs from the stem cell graft donor, taken from the stem cell graft. The clonotype was recovered from a human donor who donated a stem cell graft to a child with acute lymphoblastic leukemia. V usage is TRBV2 and J usage is TRBJ2-1, with a weak D call TRBD1 (6 bases). CDR3 in amino acids: CASSGAGAVYNEQFF. Written as DNA, the CDR3 is TGTGCCAGCAGTGGGGCAGGGGCGGTCTACAATGAGCAGTTCTTC.